Listed below are T cell receptor beta chains from one sample, sequenced in a study of human thymus T cells. Assay: immunoSEQ multiplex PCR; the TCRdb copy retains only in-frame clones and omits some. The sample includes just over 45,000 clones, approximately 95% of them seen just once. What was sequenced was blood. These receptors were collected from a girl under three years old with a congenital heart defect but otherwise immunologically healthy. CDR3s include the opening cysteine and the closing phenylalanine or tryptophan. Fields, in order: D gene, V gene, J gene, CDR3 protein, CDR3 DNA. D genes are given only for firm matches.

TRBD1	TRBV10-1	TRBJ2-2	CASSGGTGINTGELFF	TGCGCCAGCAGCGGGGGGACAGGGATTAACACCGGGGAGCTGTTTTTT
-	TRBV18	TRBJ1-1	CASSPSAGLTEAFF	TGTGCCAGCTCACCCAGTGCAGGGTTGACTGAAGCTTTCTTT
TRBD2	TRBV7-2	TRBJ2-2	CASSLATDYWGLREDTGELFF	TGTGCCAGCAGCTTAGCGACGGACTACTGGGGGCTGCGGGAGGACACCGGGGAGCTGTTTTTT
-	TRBV5-1	TRBJ2-5	CASSPGGRETQYF	TGCGCCAGCAGCCCGGGCGGGCGGGAGACCCAGTACTTC
-	TRBV28	TRBJ1-2	CASSPDTSRGYTF	TGTGCCAGCAGTCCTGACACCTCCCGGGGCTACACCTTC
-	TRBV5-1	TRBJ2-5	CASSSTPGGHETQYF	TGCGCCAGCAGCTCGACCCCCGGCGGGCACGAGACCCAGTACTTC
-	TRBV30	TRBJ2-3	CAWSVGSDTQYF	TGTGCCTGGAGTGTAGGATCCGATACGCAGTATTTT
TRBD1	TRBV29-1	TRBJ2-7	CSVMTGGDYAQYF	TGCAGCGTCATGACAGGGGGCGACTACGCACAGTACTTC
TRBD2	TRBV18	TRBJ2-1	CASSGPSGPPGHEQFF	TGTGCCAGCTCAGGCCCTAGCGGGCCTCCGGGGCATGAGCAGTTCTTC
-	TRBV5-5	TRBJ2-1	CASSLVGSPLSNEQFF	TGTGCCAGCAGCTTGGTTGGTTCCCCACTTTCCAATGAGCAGTTCTTC